Listed here are 25 T cell receptor beta chains from one sample, sequenced in a study of cytomegalovirus exposure and HLA in healthy donors. PCR employed 60 Vbeta and 13 Jbeta primers. Produced via immunoSEQ multiplex PCR; TCRdb's table is partial and in-frame only. The sample records 150,000 to 250,000 clones, roughly 78% being singletons. The source material was PBMCs. Receptor source: a girl between 5 and 17 years old in good health and CMV-seropositive.

This sequence joins TRBV9 and TRBJ1-6, with D maybe TRBD1 (5 bases). CDR3 length: 13 amino acids. V lost 5 bases and J 9 bases, leaving 12 bases between the germline ends. The germline V gene has CDR1 SGDLS and CDR2 YYNGEE. The CDR3 sequence: CASRGPGGSPLHF. The CDR3 region has the DNA TGTGCCAGCAGGGGGCCGGGAGGTTCACCCCTCCACTTT.

The V call is TRBV30, the J call TRBJ1-4; 7 nucleotides agree with TRBD1. With 1 base clipped from V and 7 bases from J, the junction kept 0 bases outside the gene matches. CDR1 is GTSNPN, CDR2 SVGIG, per germline (reference sequence). The CDR3 is 12 residues long. The CDR3 DNA is TGTGCCTGGAGTGACAGGGGTGAAAAACTGTTTTTT. Its protein product is CAWSDRGEKLFF.

This rearrangement joins TRBV6-5 to TRBJ2-2; tentatively, D is TRBD2 (6 bases). V shed 6 bases and J shed 5 bases, with 16 bases lying between them. In germline, CDR1 is MNHEY, CDR2 SVGAGI. The CDR3 is 15 residues long. CDR3 in amino acids: CASSRRASVTGELFF. CDR3 in DNA: TGTGCCAGCAGCCGTAGGGCTAGCGTGACCGGGGAGCTGTTTTTT.

DNA of the CDR3: TGTGCCAGCAGCTTTGTAGCGGGGAATGGAGAGACCCAGTACTTC. The encoded protein is CASSFVAGNGETQYF. V usage is TRBV7-2 and J usage is TRBJ2-5; 8 bases match TRBD2. V dropped 3 bases and J dropped 4; count of bases not matched to a gene: 7. The CDR3 is 15 amino acids. Germline values: CDR1 SGHTA, CDR2 FQGNSA.

The chain carries TRBV19 and TRBJ1-5; D ambiguous. The germline CDR1 and CDR2 sequences are LNHDA and SQIVND (reference sequence). The V gene lost 3 bases and the J gene lost 4 bases, with 7 bases spanning the gap. This CDR3 has 13 residues. DNA of the CDR3: TGTGCCAGTAGTATGTCGGGAAATCAGCCCCAGCATTTT. Translation: CASSMSGNQPQHF.

V gene TRBV10-3 combines with J gene TRBJ1-2; 9 bases agree with TRBD1. The CDR3 covers 15 residues. From germline, CDR1 is ENHRY and CDR2 SYGVKD. Trimming at V came to 0 bases and at J to 4 bases, leaving 3 bases not matched to a gene. The CDR3 nucleotides read TGTGCCATCAGTGAGTCCGGGACAGGGATCTATGGCTACACCTTC. Translating it yields CAISESGTGIYGYTF.

The V and J genes are TRBV5-1 and TRBJ2-1; 9 bases line up with TRBD2. The length of the CDR3 is 15 residues. From germline, CDR1 is SGHRS and CDR2 YFSETQ. Trimming removed 2 bases from V and 3 bases from J; junction bases left unmatched: 3. CDR3 protein: CASSFKRGDYNEQFF. The DNA of the CDR3 is TGCGCCAGCAGCTTCAAGCGGGGGGACTACAATGAGCAGTTCTTC.

The chain carries TRBV5-6 and TRBJ1-2; 7 bases align to TRBD1. Trimming removed 3 bases from V and 4 bases from J; junction bases left unmatched: 9. This CDR3 is 15 amino acids long. Germline values: CDR1 SGHDT, CDR2 YYEEEE. CDR3 in DNA: TGTGCCAGCAGCTACACGACAGGGAAAGGCTATGGCTACACCTTC. Its protein is CASSYTTGKGYGYTF. Combining the CDR3 with reference TRBV5-6 and TRBJ1-2 gives the whole variable domain DAGVTQSPTHLIKTRGQQVTLRCSPKSGHDTVSWYQQALGQGPQFIFQYYEEEERQRGNFPDRFSGHQFPNYSSELNVNALLLGDSALYLCASSYTTGKGYGYTFGSGTRLTVV.

This clone was seen just once. The chain has TRBV19 and TRBJ2-2; 11 nucleotides line up with TRBD1. Germline V gene data show CDR1 as LNHDA and CDR2 as SQIVND (reference sequence). This CDR3 has 15 amino acids. V dropped 4 bases and J dropped 6; count of bases not matched to a gene: 4. CDR3 coding DNA: TGTGCCAGTAGTAAGGCGGGACAGGGGGCCGGGGAGCTGTTTTTT. Its protein is CASSKAGQGAGELFF.

The J gene is TRBJ1-6, the V gene TRBV2, with TRBD1 as a possible D gene (6 bases). Germline lookup yields CDR1 SNHLY and CDR2 FYNNEI. The CDR3 sequence is 16 residues long. Between the trimmed V and J ends, which lost 5 bases and 5 bases, there was a span of 16 bases. As DNA, the CDR3 is TGTGCCAGCAGTCGACCGGGGACAAACGATAATTCACCCCTCCACTTT. Its translation is CASSRPGTNDNSPLHF.

In nucleotides, the CDR3 is TGTGCCAGCAGCTGGGACAGGGGGTACTACGAGCAGTACTTC. Its translation: CASSWDRGYYEQYF. The chain carries TRBV7-2 and TRBJ2-7, with TRBD1 matching over 11 bases. The CDR3 loop spans 14 amino acids. V lost 4 bases and J lost 3; bases outside the gene matches: 2. Germline values: CDR1 SGHTA, CDR2 FQGNSA.

The V and J genes are TRBV4-1 and TRBJ2-7; the D gene is possibly TRBD1 (6 bases). The CDR3 runs 15 residues. Germline CDR1 is MGHRA and CDR2 is YSYEKL. Deletions cut 4 bases from V and 0 bases from J, with 13 bases between. The CDR3 DNA is TGCGCCAGCAGCCCTACTACGACAGGCTCCTACGAGCAGTACTTC. This encodes CASSPTTTGSYEQYF.

This clone was observed a few times. V is TRBV5-1 and J is TRBJ2-7; TRBD2 matches 13 bases. The CDR3 runs 16 residues. CDR1 SGHRS and CDR2 YFSETQ come from the germline V gene. V lost 6 bases and J lost 3; bases outside the gene matches: 9. For the CDR3, the DNA is TGCGCCAGCATGAGGACTAGCGGGGGTACCCTCTACGAGCAGTACTTC. Its translation: CASMRTSGGTLYEQYF.

This clone was observed once. The chain combines TRBV7-2 with TRBJ1-2; 10 bases match TRBD1. CDR1 and CDR2 (germline): SGHTA, FQGNSA. The J segment lost 7 bases and the V segment lost 3 bases, leaving 11 bases of the junction unmatched. The length of the CDR3 is 16 residues. The CDR3 DNA sequence: TGTGCCAGCAGCTTCCCCAGACAGGGGGCTCGGGTTGGCTACACCTTC. Translation gives CASSFPRQGARVGYTF.

The rearrangement uses TRBV19 and TRBJ2-1; 10 nucleotides agree with TRBD2. The CDR3 totals 19 residues. Germline CDR1 and CDR2: LNHDA and SQIVND (reference sequence). The V gene end was trimmed by 9 bases and the J gene end by 1 base; junction bases not matched to a gene: 18. In nucleotides, the CDR3 is TGTGCCAGCCAGGGGCTAGCGGGGGCGACAGCCGTGTCCTACAATGAGCAGTTCTTC. Its translation is CASQGLAGATAVSYNEQFF.

In this sample, this clone turned up a few times. The chain employs TRBV11-3 and TRBJ2-1, with 7 bases that match TRBD1. The CDR3 extends over 17 amino acids. The trim removed 1 base at V and 4 bases at J, leaving 10 bases unmatched. Looked up from germline, CDR1 is SGHNT and CDR2 is YENEEA. The CDR3 region has the DNA TGTGCCAGCAGCTTAGGTCGACAGGGTAAAGCTTACAATGAGCAGTTCTTC. This codes for CASSLGRQGKAYNEQFF.

This clone has only a few counts. The chain recombines TRBV11-3 with TRBJ1-2; 9 nucleotides agree with TRBD1. The CDR3 extends over 15 amino acids. The V gene's germline CDR1 is SGHNT and CDR2 YENEEA. V shed 4 bases and J 8 bases; nucleotides not matched to a gene: 11. This CDR3 reads CASSSGGQGLKGYTF. DNA of the CDR3: TGTGCCAGCAGCTCCGGCGGACAGGGGTTAAAGGGCTACACCTTC.

This clone was seen more than once but under ten times. The chain carries TRBV6-5 and TRBJ1-1; maybe TRBD1 (5 bases). The CDR3 extends over 14 amino acids. Per the germline V gene, CDR1 is MNHEY and CDR2 is SVGAGI. V was shortened by 6 bases and J by 7 bases, with 18 bases between the two germline ends. The CDR3 coding sequence is TGTGCCAGCAGCCCCCAAACGGGGGTAGGTGAAGCTTTCTTT. Protein sequence: CASSPQTGVGEAFF.

On this clone: This sample includes further DNA sequences coding for the same CDR3. The chain joins TRBV5-8 to TRBJ1-2; D possibly corresponds to TRBD1 (5 bases). Germline V gene data show CDR1 as SGHTS and CDR2 as YDEGEE. The CDR3 consists of 14 residues. The V end was cut by 1 base, the J end by 2 bases, with 9 bases between. In DNA form, the CDR3 reads TGTGCCAGCAGCTTGCAAGGGGCAAACTATGGCTACACCTTC. Its translation: CASSLQGANYGYTF.

The rearrangement joins TRBV5-4 to TRBJ1-2, with TRBD1 matching over 9 bases. The germline gives CDR1 SGHNT, CDR2 YYREEE (reference sequence). Losses at the gene ends were 8 bases for V and 8 bases for J; bases not matched to a gene: 7. This CDR3 is 12 amino acids long. The CDR3 DNA is TGTGCCAGTACAGGGGGCTATAACGGCTACACCTTC. Protein: CASTGGYNGYTF.

The rearrangement links TRBV4-1 to TRBJ1-4; TRBD1 aligns across 8 bases. The germline V gene encodes CDR1 MGHRA and CDR2 YSYEKL. The CDR3 is made up of 14 amino acids. V shed 5 bases, J shed 8 bases, and the junction held 7 bases outside the gene matches. CDR3 bases: TGCGCCAGCAGCGGGGGGACAGGAAGAGAAAAACTGTTTTTT. It yields the protein CASSGGTGREKLFF.

The chain joins TRBV2 to TRBJ1-6, with D maybe TRBD1 (6 bases). The CDR3 consists of 16 residues. The V end lost 3 bases, the J end lost 3 bases, and 12 bases lay between the germline ends. Germline V gene data show CDR1 as SNHLY and CDR2 as FYNNEI. For the CDR3, the DNA is TGTGCCAGCAGTGAGGGGACAAGGGACTATAATTCACCCCTCCACTTT. Protein: CASSEGTRDYNSPLHF. Complete variable domain (other parts from reference TRBV2 and TRBJ1-6): EPEVTQTPSHQVTQMGQEVILRCVPISNHLYFYWYRQILGQKVEFLVSFYNNEISEKSEIFDDQFSVERPDGSNFTLKIRSTKLEDSAMYFCASSEGTRDYNSPLHFGNGTRLTVT.

The chain joins TRBV23-1 to TRBJ2-7, with 7 bases matching TRBD1. TRBV23-1 is an open reading frame, and its role is uncertain. This CDR3 has 15 amino acids. Trimming cost V 7 bases and J 5 bases; bases outside gene matches: 14. CDR3 sequence: CASIYRGLMPHEQYF. CDR3 DNA sequence: TGCGCCAGCATTTACAGGGGTCTCATGCCCCACGAGCAGTACTTC.

The chain combines TRBV10-3 with TRBJ2-1, with TRBD2 matching 9 bases. Trimming cost V 2 bases and J 9 bases; bases outside gene matches: 8. The CDR3 contains 15 residues. Germline CDR1 ENHRY, CDR2 SYGVKD. The CDR3 loop reads CAISEARGGAFEQFF. The CDR3 coding sequence is TGTGCCATCAGTGAGGCTCGCGGGGGGGCCTTTGAGCAGTTCTTC.

The chain employs TRBV7-6 and TRBJ1-1; TRBD1 matches 9 bases. V shed 5 bases, J shed 0 bases, and the junction held 7 bases outside the gene matches. CDR3 length: 16 amino acids. CDR1 is SGHVS, CDR2 FNYEAQ, per germline. CDR3 DNA: TGTGCCAGCAGCCAAAGGACAGGGGCGTTGAACACTGAAGCTTTCTTT. Translation: CASSQRTGALNTEAFF. Full variable domain (missing parts from reference TRBV7-6 and TRBJ1-1): GAGVSQSPRYKVTKRGQDVALRCDPISGHVSLYWYRQALGQGPEFLTYFNYEAQQDKSGLPNDRFSAERPEGSISTLTIQRTEQRDSAMYRCASSQRTGALNTEAFFGQGTRLTVV.